The clone carrying this T cell receptor (beta chain) was recorded a few times. The CDR3 is made up of 14 amino acids. V was clipped by 4 bases and J by 3 bases, with 13 bases between them. Germline values: CDR1 MGHDK, CDR2 SYGVNS. This entry belongs to a study of T cells in Graves' hyperthyroidism and ophthalmopathy. The TCR beta CDR3 regions underwent amplification using RNA transcripts as the source. The HTBI set primed first-round TCR CDR3 RT-PCR. TCRdb re-called the multiplex PCR reads with MiXCR, one entry per CDR3 protein. The table lists about 350,000 distinct CDR3 sequences, 19% of them singletons.

The chain recombines TRBV25-1 with TRBJ2-7; the D gene is possibly TRBD2 (6 bases). Source material: blood. This sequence originates from a woman under 30 with Graves' hyperthyroidism. CDR3 DNA sequence: TGTGCCAGCAGTGTCCGCAGGGAGGTCTACGAGCAGTACTTC. This encodes CASSVRREVYEQYF.